The rows below give T cell receptor beta chains drawn from one sample of a study of patients and donors after allogeneic stem cell transplantation. TCRdb re-analysed the RT-PCR reads in MiXCR, keeping a single row per CDR3 protein. In the table there are approximately 200,000 distinct CDR3 sequences, less than 15% of which are singletons. The sequenced material came from blood, either unsorted or a sorted T cell fraction (not recorded which). Receptors originate from a human donor who was either an allogeneic HSCT recipient or a stem cell or donor lymphocyte infusion donor (not recorded which). It is not recorded whose cells these are; they may come from a transplant donor. CDR3s include the opening cysteine and the closing phenylalanine or tryptophan. The D gene is left open where the match is weak. Not all rows give a size; the values are once, few, many and, for expanded clones, a class.

TRBV20-1	TRBJ2-3	.	TRBD2	TGCAGTGGCACGGGTGGCGGGAGTTCAGATACGCAGTATTTT	CSGTGGGSSDTQYF
TRBV3-1	TRBJ2-3	few	.	TGTGCCAGCAGCCAAGTACAGGGCCCCCGCACAGATACGCAGTATTTT	CASSQVQGPRTDTQYF
TRBV20-1	TRBJ2-2	.	.	TGCAGTGCTAGGGACCTAGGGACCGCGAACACCGGGGAGCTGTTTTTT	CSARDLGTANTGELFF
TRBV12-3/TRBV12-4	TRBJ2-5	many	TRBD1	TGTGCCAGCAGTTCCCCGGGTTACAGGGGGGATGAGACCCAGTACTTC	CASSSPGYRGDETQYF
TRBV20-1	TRBJ1-2	many	TRBD1	TGCAGTGCTAGAGACCAGGGGGCGCATGGCTACACCTTC	CSARDQGAHGYTF
TRBV6-5	TRBJ1-5	few	.	TGTGCCAGCAGTTGGAGACATAGCAATCAGCCCCAGCATTTT	CASSWRHSNQPQHF
TRBV6-2/TRBV6-3	TRBJ1-1	.	TRBD1	TGTGCCAGCAGTTACCCCGGGACAGGGGGCTTAACGGACACTGAAGCTTTCTTT	CASSYPGTGGLTDTEAFF
TRBV2	TRBJ1-1	.	.	TGTGCCAGCAGTGAAGGGTTTGCCGGGAAGACTGAAGCTTTCTTT	CASSEGFAGKTEAFF
TRBV5-1	TRBJ1-1	.	TRBD1	TGCGCCAGCAGCCCGGGGGACAGGGGGCGGCCTGAAGCTTTCTTT	CASSPGDRGRPEAFF
TRBV18	TRBJ2-7	.	.	TGTGCCAGCTCCAACCAGGAAGCCTACGAGCAGTACTTC	CASSNQEAYEQYF
TRBV28	TRBJ1-1	few	TRBD1	TGTGCCAGCAGCCAAGGGGGCAGGACAGGTTGGACTGAAGCTTTCTTT	CASSQGGRTGWTEAFF
TRBV25-1	TRBJ1-1	.	.	TGTGCCAGCAGTGACCCCCCGTACACTGAAGCTTTCTTT	CASSDPPYTEAFF
TRBV9	TRBJ1-4	many	.	TGTGCCAGCAGCCCTACAGGGAAGGCTAATGAAAAACTGTTTTTT	CASSPTGKANEKLFF
TRBV5-6	TRBJ2-7	few	.	TGTGCCAGCAGCCGGGACGTGGCCCAGGCCTACGAGCAGTACTTC	CASSRDVAQAYEQYF
TRBV20-1	TRBJ2-7	few	.	TGCAGTGCTAGAGATGCCCACGAGCAGTACTTC	CSARDAHEQYF
TRBV4-3	TRBJ1-6	few	.	TGCGCCAGCAGCCAAGAGGCCTACAGGGATTCACCCCTCCACTTT	CASSQEAYRDSPLHF